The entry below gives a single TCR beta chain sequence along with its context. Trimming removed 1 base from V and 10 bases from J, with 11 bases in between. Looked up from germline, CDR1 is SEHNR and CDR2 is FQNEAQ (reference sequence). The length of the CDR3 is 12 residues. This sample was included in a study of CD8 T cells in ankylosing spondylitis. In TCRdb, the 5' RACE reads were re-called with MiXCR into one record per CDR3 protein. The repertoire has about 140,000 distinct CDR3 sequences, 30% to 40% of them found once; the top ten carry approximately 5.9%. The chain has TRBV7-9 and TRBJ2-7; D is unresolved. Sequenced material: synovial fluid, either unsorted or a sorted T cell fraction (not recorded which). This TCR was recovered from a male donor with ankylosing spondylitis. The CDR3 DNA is TGTGCCAGCAGCTTAGTTTCCGAAAGACAGTACTTC. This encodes CASSLVSERQYF.